Below are 21 T cell receptor beta chains sequenced from a single sample in a study of Tregs in tolerant kidney transplant recipients. Produced via immunoSEQ multiplex PCR; TCRdb's table is partial and in-frame only. Here the sample spans about 15,000 clones, just under 80% being singletons. The sample consisted of Tregs from blood, taken before the transplant. These receptors all come from a human donor who received a combined kidney and bone marrow transplant.

The chain has TRBV29-1 and TRBJ1-1; TRBD1 is a possible D gene (5 bases). Germline assignment: CDR1 SQVTM and CDR2 ANQGSEA. Trimming removed 6 bases from V and 0 bases from J, with 23 bases in between. CDR3 size: 17 residues. The chain's CDR3 is CSVRTGRVGSLNTEAFF. The CDR3 DNA reads as TGCAGCGTCCGAACAGGCAGGGTTGGGTCACTGAACACTGAAGCTTTCTTT.

V usage is TRBV6-5 and J usage is TRBJ1-1, with TRBD1 matching over 10 bases. J gave up 4 bases and V 6 bases, and 8 bases lay outside the gene matches. In germline, CDR1 is MNHEY, CDR2 SVGAGI. The CDR3 extends over 15 amino acids. CDR3 nucleotide sequence: TGTGCCAGCAGCAGGACAGGGGGTCCTGGCACTGAAGCTTTCTTT. It codes for CASSRTGGPGTEAFF.

The CDR3 here is CSSSGGGNTEAFF. The CDR3 region has the DNA TGCAGCTCCTCGGGGGGCGGGAACACTGAAGCTTTCTTT. The genes are TRBV29-1 and TRBJ1-1; a possible D gene is TRBD1 (6 bases). CDR1 is SQVTM, CDR2 ANQGSEA, per germline. There are 13 residues in the CDR3. The V end was cut by 8 bases, the J end by 1 base, with 14 bases between.

This clone was seen a few times. The chain links TRBV5-1 to TRBJ2-7; D is possibly TRBD1 (6 bases). CDR1 is SGHRS, CDR2 YFSETQ, per germline. The CDR3 sequence is 13 residues long. The ends were cut back, 6 bases at V and 3 bases at J, with 13 bases in the middle. The CDR3 DNA sequence: TGCGCCAGCACCAACAGGGTAAACTACGAGCAGTACTTC. Translation: CASTNRVNYEQYF.

This chain uses TRBV19 with TRBJ1-2; 8 bases are a match to TRBD1. The CDR3 spans 14 residues. Germline CDR1 and CDR2: LNHDA and SQIVND (reference sequence). V shed 5 bases and J 4 bases; nucleotides not matched to a gene: 6. The DNA for the CDR3 is TGTGCCAGTAGTTTACCGGGACAGGTCTATGGCTACACCTTC. Residues: CASSLPGQVYGYTF.

The J gene is TRBJ1-1, the V gene TRBV27; D is unclear. CDR3 length: 12 residues. The V end was cut by 4 bases, the J end by 8 bases, with 11 bases between. Germline CDR1 reads MNHEY; CDR2 reads SMNVEV (reference sequence). The CDR3 loop reads CASSSPRGEAFF. Written as DNA, the CDR3 is TGTGCCAGCAGTTCCCCCAGAGGGGAAGCTTTCTTT.

This chain links TRBV6-6 with TRBJ2-7, with TRBD2 matching over 9 bases. The germline CDR1 and CDR2 sequences are MNHNY and SVGAGI (reference sequence). Trimming at V came to 6 bases and at J to 1 base, leaving 10 bases not matched to a gene. The CDR3 runs 16 residues. The CDR3 here is CASSPRRLAASYEQYF. The CDR3 DNA reads TGTGCCAGCAGCCCACGCCGACTAGCGGCTTCCTACGAGCAGTACTTC.

This clone was counted a single time. The chain employs TRBV19 and TRBJ1-5; 7 bases align to TRBD1. CDR1 is LNHDA, CDR2 SQIVND, per germline (reference sequence). The trim removed 3 bases at V and 4 bases at J, leaving 6 bases unmatched. This CDR3 region has 15 residues. The chain's CDR3 is CASSILDRTNQPQHF. Written as DNA, the CDR3 is TGTGCCAGTAGTATCTTGGACAGGACGAATCAGCCCCAGCATTTT.

The chain employs TRBV18 and TRBJ2-7, with TRBD2 matching over 10 bases. Germline CDR1 is KGHSH and CDR2 is LQKENI. After removal of 6 bases from V and 0 bases from J, the junction contained 2 bases not matched to a gene. CDR3 length: 14 residues. The DNA for the CDR3 is TGTGCCAGCTCCCGGACTAGCGGCTCCTACGAGCAGTACTTC. The encoded protein is CASSRTSGSYEQYF. The full variable domain, in which reference TRBV18 and TRBJ2-7 provide the parts outside the CDR3, is NAGVMQNPRHLVRRRGQEARLRCSPMKGHSHVYWYRQLPEEGLKFMVYLQKENIIDESGMPKERFSAEFPKEGPSILRIQQVVRGDSAAYFCASSRTSGSYEQYFGPGTRLTVT.

This chain uses TRBV5-1 with TRBJ1-5; no firm D call. CDR1 is SGHRS, CDR2 YFSETQ, per germline. V was trimmed by 2 bases and J by 4 bases, leaving 13 bases between them. The CDR3 runs 15 residues. The CDR3, as DNA: TGCGCCAGCAGCTTTGGTTCGGGGAATAATCAGCCCCAGCATTTT. Protein sequence: CASSFGSGNNQPQHF.

A remark on this clone: The CDR3 does not end in the conserved phenylalanine or tryptophan, so this is likely a read error. The DNA is left out, because the CDR3 cannot be placed on it with certainty; the CDR3 is given as TCRdb lists it. The chain recombines TRBV7-2 with TRBJ2-7; the tabulated D call, TRBD2, remains unverified against the DNA. The CDR3 region is 12 residues in length, termini included. From germline, CDR1 is SGHTA and CDR2 FQGNSA. This CDR3 is CASRGQGGVLVL.

The V gene is TRBV4-3, the J gene TRBJ2-7, with 7 nucleotides matching TRBD2. The length of the CDR3 is 17 residues. In germline, CDR1 is LGHNA, CDR2 YSLEER. J gave up 0 bases and V 1 base, and 9 bases lay outside the gene matches. This chain's CDR3 is CASSQAPRGRASYEQYF. The DNA for the CDR3 is TGCGCCAGCAGCCAAGCCCCCCGTGGGAGGGCCTCCTACGAGCAGTACTTC.

This chain uses TRBV5-4 with TRBJ1-2, with 11 bases matching TRBD1. The CDR3 spans 15 residues. Losses at the gene ends were 3 bases for V and 4 bases for J; bases not matched to a gene: 5. CDR1 SGHNT and CDR2 YYREEE come from the germline V gene (reference sequence). The CDR3 spells CASSSRDRGSYGYTF. The CDR3 DNA reads TGTGCCAGCAGCTCCCGGGACAGGGGGTCCTATGGCTACACCTTC. The entire variable domain, with the rest obtained from reference TRBV5-4 and TRBJ1-2, is as follows: ETGVTQSPTHLIKTRGQQVTLRCSSQSGHNTVSWYQQALGQGPQFIFQYYREEENGRGNFPPRFSGLQFPNYSSELNVNALELDDSALYLCASSSRDRGSYGYTFGSGTRLTVV.

The gene calls are TRBV6-6 and TRBJ2-5; 9 nucleotides agree with TRBD2. Losses at the gene ends were 5 bases for V and 10 bases for J; bases not matched to a gene: 14. The germline V gene encodes CDR1 MNHNY and CDR2 SVGAGI (reference sequence). The CDR3 runs 15 residues. CDR3 sequence: CASSRIGASGVNQYF. In nucleotides, the CDR3 is TGTGCCAGCAGTCGTATTGGAGCTAGCGGGGTGAACCAGTACTTC.

The chain recombines TRBV2 with TRBJ1-2; 7 nucleotides match TRBD1. CDR1 and CDR2 (germline): SNHLY, FYNNEI. V gave up 4 bases and J gave up 0 bases; unmatched junction bases: 8. The CDR3 spans 16 residues. CDR3 sequence reads: CASSGRDRATNYGYTF. The CDR3 nucleotides are TGTGCCAGCAGTGGCCGAGACAGGGCTACTAACTATGGCTACACCTTC. Supplemented by reference TRBV2 and TRBJ1-2, the full variable domain reads EPEVTQTPSHQVTQMGQEVILRCVPISNHLYFYWYRQILGQKVEFLVSFYNNEISEKSEIFDDQFSVERPDGSNFTLKIRSTKLEDSAMYFCASSGRDRATNYGYTFGSGTRLTVV.

The J gene is TRBJ2-7, the V gene TRBV5-6; possible D gene TRBD1, 5 bases. Germline CDR1 and CDR2: SGHDT and YYEEEE. This CDR3 is built from 14 residues. V dropped 2 bases and J dropped 2 bases, with 11 bases sitting between them. CDR3 loop: CASSFGRVPYEQYF. DNA of the CDR3: TGTGCCAGCAGCTTCGGCAGGGTGCCCTACGAGCAGTACTTC.

In its sample, this clone was seen a few times. V and J are TRBV11-3 and TRBJ2-7; TRBD2 might be the D (6 bases). The CDR3 sequence is 15 residues long. Germline V gene data show CDR1 as SGHNT and CDR2 as YENEEA. V lost 3 bases, J lost 5 bases, and 17 bases lay in between. CDR3 in DNA: TGTGCCAGCAGCTTCACCGGGACTCCCGAGAACGAGCAGTACTTC. Protein sequence: CASSFTGTPENEQYF.

V usage is TRBV7-9 and J usage is TRBJ1-1; a possible D gene is TRBD1 (5 bases). V gave up 1 base and J gave up 2 bases, with 14 bases separating them. The length of the CDR3 is 16 residues. Germline CDR1 reads SEHNR; CDR2 reads FQNEAQ (reference sequence). In nucleotides, the CDR3 is TGTGCCAGCAGCTTAGGTTCTGGGCAGGGAAACACTGAAGCTTTCTTT. Residues: CASSLGSGQGNTEAFF.

This clone was observed a few times. This sequence joins TRBV11-2 and TRBJ2-2, with D perhaps TRBD2 (6 bases). V lost 5 bases and J 1 base, leaving 11 bases between the germline ends. The CDR3 is made up of 15 amino acids. Germline assignment: CDR1 SGHAT and CDR2 FQNNGV. The CDR3, as DNA: TGTGCCAGCAGCCCCGGGACTCTGAACACCGGGGAGCTGTTTTTT. Translation: CASSPGTLNTGELFF. Filled out from reference TRBV11-2 and TRBJ2-2, the complete variable domain reads EAGVAQSPRYKIIEKRQSVAFWCNPISGHATLYWYQQILGQGPKLLIQFQNNGVVDDSQLPKDRFSAERLKGVDSTLKIQPAKLEDSAVYLCASSPGTLNTGELFFGEGSRLTVL.

The V gene is TRBV7-8, the J gene TRBJ1-5; the match to TRBD1 covers 7 bases. The CDR3 extends over 15 amino acids. Trimming took 5 bases from V and 3 from J; bases not matched to a gene: 7. Germline CDR1 reads SGHVS; CDR2 reads FQNEAQ. The CDR3 nucleotides are TGTGCCAGCAGCAGCAAGGGGGCCAACAATCAGCCCCAGCATTTT. It codes for CASSSKGANNQPQHF.

The J gene is TRBJ2-7, the V gene TRBV6-1, with D maybe TRBD2 (5 bases). Germline values: CDR1 MNHNS, CDR2 SASEGT. The ends were cut back, 2 bases at V and 0 bases at J, with 5 bases in the middle. CDR3 size: 13 residues. The CDR3 DNA reads TGTGCCAGCAGTGAAACTAGCTCCTACGAGCAGTACTTC. It specifies CASSETSSYEQYF.